This TCR beta chain was sequenced during a study of OX40 agonist ivuxolimab in advanced cancers. Study results and limitations: Expanded clones tended on average to be more numerous among CD8+ T cells than CD4+. Some nonresponders additionally presented with little normalized T-cell clonal expansion.

The ends were cut back, 0 bases at V and 2 bases at J, with 8 bases in the middle. The CDR3 runs to 14 residues. Germline V lookup: CDR1 SGHDT, CDR2 YYEEEE. The assay was immunoSEQ multiplex PCR, and TCRdb's table has in-frame clones only and misses some. The sample includes about 67,000 clones, 80% to 90% of them seen just once. On this clone itself: Its target is not known.

The clonotype originates from an adult with an advanced solid tumor such as melanoma, head and neck, liver or kidney cancer. This chain links TRBV5-6 with TRBJ2-5; no clear D. The sample here was CD4+ or CD8+ T cells sorted from blood, taken in a trial of the OX40 agonist ivuxolimab. In nucleotides, the CDR3 is TGTGCCAGCAGCTTGGCCTCAGGACAAGAGACCCAGTACTTC. Amino acid sequence: CASSLASGQETQYF.